A single T cell receptor (beta chain) is shown here with its context. This clonotype was picked up many times. It has no known antigen specificity. Base qualities are not provided; no much larger clone lies one nucleotide away. The data belong to a study of CD8 T cells in ankylosing spondylitis (TCRdb year 2017). For the wider study: The study profiled T cell receptor beta repertoires in healthy donors and ankylosing spondylitis patients to find disease-linked TCR variants. The full study cohort comprised roughly 24 ankylosing spondylitis patients and 110 or so healthy donors. Peripheral blood was sampled, and synovial fluid was also collected from ankylosing spondylitis patients. The paper as a whole reports these results and caveats: The disease-linked clones showed a CD8+ phenotype and occurred at relatively low frequencies in peripheral blood. According to the report, matched synovial fluid samples from ankylosing spondylitis patients were significantly enriched for the disease-linked clones. A TCR beta motif of fewer than 10 highly homologous amino acid variants appeared characteristic of blood from ankylosing spondylitis patients. Some motif variants were previously reported in synovial fluid and blood of reactive arthritis patients, suggesting common disease-initiation mechanisms.

The germline ends are 13 bases apart after V is trimmed by 2 bases and J by 3 bases. Spanning cysteine to phenylalanine, the CDR3 consists of 15 amino acids. Left in the record is the CDR3 DNA by itself, 45 bases read in frame from the first base. In the germline V gene (reference sequence), CDR1 corresponds to MNHEY and CDR2 to SMNVEV. Sequencing relied on an Illumina HiSeq 2500. TCR beta libraries were prepared by quantitative 5'-RACE with molecular barcodes. The authors' pipeline ran thus. To identify disease-linked TCR variants, a new computational method was used, one built on a probabilistic model of VDJ rearrangement. In TCRdb, the public reads were trimmed at Q25 with fastp and aligned with MiXCR, with productive beta chains retained. Each entry is one CDR3 protein sequence, shown with its most common DNA and genes. What appears here as the V and J calls and clone size reflects TCRdb's work, not the paper's. This sample has approximately 200,000 distinct CDR3 sequences in its table, and 9.5% to 15% of those were observed once. The ten largest clones take up 16% of the sample.

Recombination connected TRBV27 to TRBJ1-1, with no confident D gene call. The sequence came from a male donor with ankylosing spondylitis or in good health (not recorded which). The sample comprised blood, either unsorted or a sorted T cell fraction (not recorded which). The CDR3 reads CASSLALGGDTEAFF. The DNA sequence is TGTGCCAGCAGTTTAGCACTAGGTGGGGACACTGAAGCTTTCTTT.